Below, 17 T cell receptor beta chains from the same sample are listed, as sequenced in a study of blood T cell repertoires in COVID-19. Sequencing was performed with immunoSEQ multiplex PCR; in TCRdb, only in-frame clones are kept and a portion is missing. The table shows around 30,000 clones, with approximately 90% occurring only once. Source material: peripheral blood. The receptors derive from a man in his sixties with acute or convalescent COVID-19.

This sequence joins TRBV6-5 and TRBJ2-7, with a tentative D call TRBD2 (6 bases). Germline V gene sequence: CDR1 MNHEY, CDR2 SVGAGI. The V end lost 8 bases, the J end lost 7 bases, and 15 bases lay between the germline ends. The CDR3 spans 12 residues. In DNA form, the CDR3 reads TGTGCCAGCCGGGACTCGACGGGGGAGCAGTACTTC. Residues: CASRDSTGEQYF.

The CDR3 nucleotides are TGTGCCAGCAGCTTAGCAGCAGGATATCAGCCCCAGCATTTT. Translating gives CASSLAAGYQPQHF. This rearrangement joins TRBV7-2 to TRBJ1-5, with unresolved D. With 0 bases removed from V and 5 bases from J, the gap between germline ends came to 8 bases. Per the germline V gene, CDR1 is SGHTA and CDR2 is FQGNSA. This CDR3 is built from 14 residues.

This sequence joins TRBV5-1 and TRBJ2-7; 7 bases fit TRBD1. This CDR3 contains 14 residues. Trimming at V came to 1 base and at J to 2 bases, leaving 3 bases not matched to a gene. Looked up from germline, CDR1 is SGHRS and CDR2 is YFSETQ. The CDR3 DNA follows: TGCGCCAGCAGCTTGAGGGACAGACCCTACGAGCAGTACTTC. The encoded protein is CASSLRDRPYEQYF.

The genes are TRBV19 and TRBJ1-5, with TRBD1 matching 7 bases. After removal of 4 bases from V and 5 bases from J, the junction contained 23 bases not matched to a gene. This CDR3 has 20 amino acids. Per the germline V gene, CDR1 is LNHDA and CDR2 is SQIVND (reference sequence). The CDR3 DNA is TGTGCCAGTAGTAGTCCGGGACAGCCCTCCGTGAGCCCCCTTCATCAGCCCCAGCATTTT. It specifies CASSSPGQPSVSPLHQPQHF.

The chain recombines TRBV29-1 with TRBJ1-2; tentative D call: TRBD1 (5 bases). The germline V gene has CDR1 SQVTM and CDR2 ANQGSEA. This CDR3 contains 11 residues. Trimming pared 6 bases from V and 1 base from J, leaving 6 bases between. The CDR3 sequence: CSVGRNYGYTF. CDR3 DNA: TGCAGCGTGGGGCGTAACTATGGCTACACCTTC.

The genes are TRBV7-9 and TRBJ2-1, with 12 bases aligning to TRBD1. The CDR3 consists of 16 residues. Germline CDR1 reads SEHNR; CDR2 reads FQNEAQ (reference sequence). V gave up 6 bases and J gave up 9 bases; unmatched junction bases: 12. The CDR3 loop reads CASSPYSGTGGGEQFF. The CDR3 DNA follows: TGTGCCAGCAGTCCCTACTCCGGGACAGGGGGCGGTGAGCAGTTCTTC.

This sequence joins TRBV4-2 and TRBJ1-2; 7 bases are a match to TRBD1. Germline V CDR1 and CDR2: LGHNA, YNFKEQ. This CDR3 region has 15 residues. The trim removed 0 bases at V and 10 bases at J, leaving 11 bases unmatched. CDR3 loop: CASSQDPGQGDVYTF. The CDR3 nucleotides are TGTGCCAGCAGCCAAGATCCAGGGCAGGGGGATGTCTACACCTTC.

V gene TRBV6-2 or TRBV6-3 combines with J gene TRBJ2-5, with a possible D match to TRBD1 (5 bases). This CDR3 is 15 amino acids long. CDR1 is MNHEY, CDR2 SVGEGT, per germline. The V gene lost 3 bases and the J gene lost 4 bases, with 15 bases spanning the gap. CDR3 region: CASSYHLSGPETQYF. DNA of the CDR3: TGTGCCAGCAGTTATCATTTGTCAGGGCCAGAGACCCAGTACTTC.

V gene TRBV6-5 combines with J gene TRBJ2-5, with 7 bases aligning to TRBD1. This CDR3 contains 15 residues. V shed 0 bases, J shed 1 base, and the junction held 2 bases outside the gene matches. The V gene's germline CDR1 is MNHEY and CDR2 SVGAGI. The CDR3 DNA is TGTGCCAGCAGTTACTCGACAGGGCGCCAAGAGACCCAGTACTTC. It translates to CASSYSTGRQETQYF.

This chain uses TRBV5-1 with TRBJ2-2; 13 bases are shared with TRBD2. Germline V gene data show CDR1 as SGHRS and CDR2 as YFSETQ. Germline trimming cut 2 bases from V and 11 bases from J; bases unmatched to any gene: 9. The length of the CDR3 is 16 residues. The CDR3 DNA is TGCGCCAGCAGCTTACGGACTAGCGGGAGTGAACCCGAGCTGTTTTTT. It codes for CASSLRTSGSEPELFF. The full variable domain, its missing parts supplied by reference TRBV5-1 and TRBJ2-2, is KAGVTQTPRYLIKTRGQQVTLSCSPISGHRSVSWYQQTPGQGLQFLFEYFSETQRNKGNFPGRFSGRQFSNSRSEMNVSTLELGDSALYLCASSLRTSGSEPELFFGEGSRLTVL.

The V and J genes are TRBV28 and TRBJ2-3; 11 bases align to TRBD2. Germline V gene lookup returns CDR1 MDHEN and CDR2 SYDVKM. This CDR3 contains 17 residues. Trimming at V came to 3 bases and at J to 5 bases, leaving 10 bases not matched to a gene. The CDR3 DNA sequence: TGTGCCAGCAGTTTTGGGGATCGACTAGCGGGAAGAGATACGCAGTATTTT. Protein sequence: CASSFGDRLAGRDTQYF.

The gene calls are TRBV11-2 and TRBJ2-3; 9 bases align to TRBD2. CDR1 and CDR2 from the germline V gene are SGHAT and FQNNGV. Losses at the gene ends were 2 bases for V and 2 bases for J; bases not matched to a gene: 8. CDR3 length equals 17 residues. As DNA, the CDR3 is TGTGCCAGCAGCTTAAACCCAGCGGGAGGTATCACAGATACGCAGTATTTT. Encoded protein: CASSLNPAGGITDTQYF.

The chain links TRBV12-3 or TRBV12-4 to TRBJ2-5; D not resolved. The CDR3 consists of 12 residues. The V gene lost 6 bases and the J gene lost 4 bases, with 9 bases spanning the gap. The CDR3, as DNA: TGTGCCAGCAGCTTTTCGTCAGAGACCCAGTACTTC. It is translated as CASSFSSETQYF.

J is TRBJ2-7 and V is TRBV18, with TRBD1 matching over 9 bases. The trim removed 3 bases at V and 6 bases at J, leaving 6 bases unmatched. Germline V gene data show CDR1 as KGHSH and CDR2 as LQKENI. This CDR3 has 14 amino acids. The CDR3 is CASSPGTGWSEQYV. The CDR3 bases are TGTGCCAGCTCACCGGGGACAGGGTGGAGCGAGCAGTACGTC.

This chain joins TRBV24-1 and TRBJ2-3; D remains unclear. CDR3 size: 14 residues. The germline gives CDR1 KGHDR, CDR2 SFDVKD. Trimming shortened V by 3 bases and J by 4 bases, and 10 bases separated the two germline ends. This CDR3 is CATSDHSRADTQYF. CDR3 bases: TGTGCCACCAGTGATCACTCTCGGGCAGATACGCAGTATTTT.

The V call is TRBV18, the J call TRBJ1-2; 9 positions agree with TRBD1. The CDR3 contains 15 residues. Germline assignment: CDR1 KGHSH and CDR2 LQKENI. V was pared by 2 bases and J by 4 bases, with 5 bases of the junction left unmatched. The CDR3, as DNA: TGTGCCAGCTCACCAGGACAGGGGTTTAGCTATGGCTACACCTTC. Amino acids: CASSPGQGFSYGYTF.

The J gene is TRBJ1-2, the V gene TRBV3-1 (or the pseudogene TRBV3-2); D uncertain. Germline CDR1 is LGHDT and CDR2 is YNNKEL (reference sequence). Trimming pared 2 bases from V and 2 bases from J, leaving 6 bases between. The CDR3 extends over 13 amino acids. For the CDR3, the DNA is TGTGCCAGCAGCCAATCAGTCAACTATGGCTACACCTTC. Its protein is CASSQSVNYGYTF.